These T cell receptor beta chains were read from a single sample in a study of blood T cell repertoires in COVID-19. Some clones are missing from TCRdb's copy, which holds only in-frame ones; the method was immunoSEQ multiplex PCR. This sample carries some 250,000 clones, approximately 91% of them seen once, and the ten largest clones take approximately 1.2%. Specimen: PBMCs or T cells enriched from blood (not recorded which). Every receptor here comes from a human donor in a cohort exposed to, infected with or recovered from COVID-19 (not recorded which). The donor label of this sample is uncertain. The CDR3 runs from the conserved cysteine through the conserved F or W. Only part of the rows carry a size: once, few, many, or a class if the clone is expanded.

CDR3 protein,clone size,J gene,V gene
CASSPDYLGANYGYTF,NA,TRBJ1-2,TRBV27
CAVQNMNTEAFF,NA,TRBJ1-1,TRBV19
CASSAQTSVSYEQYF,NA,TRBJ2-7,TRBV2
CASSLVQGRTGELFF,NA,TRBJ2-2,TRBV5-4
CAAPWTAEAFF,once,TRBJ1-1,TRBV14
CASSERSSYEQYF,few,TRBJ2-7,TRBV2
CASSLVLGVSGGYTF,NA,TRBJ1-2,TRBV7-2
CASSSHESTEAFF,NA,TRBJ1-1,TRBV7-9
CASSLMTGLPKAEAFF,NA,TRBJ1-1,TRBV11-2
CATSDPTSGDETQYF,NA,TRBJ2-5,TRBV24-1
CASSVTGRSYNEQFF,NA,TRBJ2-1,TRBV9
CASSQDGARKNTEAFF,NA,TRBJ1-1,TRBV4-3
CASSPRTSGGPDTDTQYF,NA,TRBJ2-3,TRBV7-6
CAWSYGQGAYEQYF,once,TRBJ2-7,TRBV30
CSVGTGGQPQHF,NA,TRBJ1-5,TRBV29-1
CSASPLAGDRETQYF,NA,TRBJ2-5,TRBV20-1
CASSRGEGSGNTIYF,NA,TRBJ1-3,TRBV19
CASSFPTGTANF,NA,TRBJ1-1,TRBV25-1
CASSLLAGRYEQYF,NA,TRBJ2-7,TRBV5-5
CASTQGNYGYTF,once,TRBJ1-2,TRBV9
CASSRGLAGPYTDTQYF,NA,TRBJ2-3,TRBV5-6
CASSQTGSTQYF,NA,TRBJ2-3,TRBV7-2
CASSLGLSTEAFF,NA,TRBJ1-1,TRBV19
CASSKAVAGGRPMNTEAFF,NA,TRBJ1-1,TRBV21-1
CSASPTGGMGLNYGYTF,NA,TRBJ1-2,TRBV20-1
CASNQTGVNQPQHF,NA,TRBJ1-5,TRBV25-1
CASSLWTGTNSPLHF,NA,TRBJ1-6,TRBV5-1
CASSRAPAGGSGEKLFF,NA,TRBJ1-4,TRBV4-1
CATSRGVDIYYNEQFF,NA,TRBJ2-1,TRBV15